These 2 T cell receptor beta chains came from one sample sequenced in a study of T cells in Graves' hyperthyroidism and ophthalmopathy. RNA transcripts provided the source from which TCR beta CDR3 regions were amplified. In the first-round RT-PCR of the TCR CDR3, the HTBI primer set was used. TCRdb processed the multiplex PCR reads anew with MiXCR; each CDR3 protein has one entry. The sample has about 520,000 distinct CDR3 sequences, around 22% seen once. The material sequenced was blood. The source of these receptors is a woman aged 25-40 years with Graves' ophthalmopathy.

The table lists this clonotype with a few counts. Mismatch with germline at one junction end may stem from a read error. J is TRBJ2-5 and V is TRBV20-1, with D hard to call. Per the germline V gene, CDR1 is DFQATT and CDR2 is SNEGSKA (reference sequence). This CDR3 spans 14 amino acids. Written as DNA, the CDR3 is TGCAGTGCTAGAGAGGGCACCAACCAGGAGACCCAGTACTTC. Translating it yields CSAREGTNQETQYF.

This clonotype was recorded at least ten times. The chain combines TRBV27 with TRBJ1-1; no reliable D call. Germline CDR1 and CDR2: MNHEY and SMNVEV (reference sequence). This CDR3 has 14 residues. Between the trimmed V and J ends, which lost 2 bases and 5 bases, there was a span of 12 bases. This CDR3 is CASSLAVGSTEAFF. The DNA of the CDR3 is TGTGCCAGCAGTTTAGCGGTGGGGAGTACTGAAGCTTTCTTT.